This T cell receptor beta chain is from a study of cytomegalovirus exposure and HLA in healthy donors. Findings and limits, study-wide: It was taken for granted in presence/absence analyses that sequencing depth across donors was roughly uniform. Later analysis associated a missense DCLRE1C variant with TCR beta V- and J-gene trimming. Reports state that TCR beta sequences accurately predicted most subjects' HLA-A and HLA-B alleles.

The CDR3 consists of 15 residues. CDR1 and CDR2 (germline): MDHEN, SYDVKM. V was clipped by 9 bases and J by 0 bases, with 17 bases between them. The PCR was carried out with 60 Vbeta primers and 13 Jbeta primers. TCRdb's copy holds only in-frame clones and misses some; the assay was immunoSEQ multiplex PCR. The sample contains some 130,000 clones, 65% to 80% of which appear only once. In regard to this clone: Its antigen is not identified.

Sequencing was performed on PBMCs. V and J are TRBV28 and TRBJ1-1; TRBD1 might be the D (5 bases). The origin of this receptor is a woman between 35 and 50 years old in good health and CMV-seronegative. This chain's CDR3 is CASSRGGGVNTEAFF. CDR3 DNA sequence: TGTGCCAGTAGTCGGGGGGGTGGGGTGAACACTGAAGCTTTCTTT.